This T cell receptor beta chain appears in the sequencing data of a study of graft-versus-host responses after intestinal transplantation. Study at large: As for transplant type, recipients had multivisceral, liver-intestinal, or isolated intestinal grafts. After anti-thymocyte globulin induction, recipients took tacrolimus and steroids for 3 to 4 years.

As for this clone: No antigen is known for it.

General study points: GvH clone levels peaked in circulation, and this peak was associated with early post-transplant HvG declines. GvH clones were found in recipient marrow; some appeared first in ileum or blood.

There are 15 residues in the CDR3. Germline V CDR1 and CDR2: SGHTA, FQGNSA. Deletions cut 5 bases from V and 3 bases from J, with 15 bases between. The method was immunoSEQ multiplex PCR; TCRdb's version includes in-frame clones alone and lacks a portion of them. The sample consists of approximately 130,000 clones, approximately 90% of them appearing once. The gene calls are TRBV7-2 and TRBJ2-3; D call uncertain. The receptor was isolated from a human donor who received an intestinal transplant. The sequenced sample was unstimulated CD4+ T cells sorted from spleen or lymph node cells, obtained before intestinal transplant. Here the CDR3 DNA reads TGTGCCAGCAGCCCTGGCACGGTTGGGACAGATACGCAGTATTTT. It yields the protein CASSPGTVGTDTQYF.